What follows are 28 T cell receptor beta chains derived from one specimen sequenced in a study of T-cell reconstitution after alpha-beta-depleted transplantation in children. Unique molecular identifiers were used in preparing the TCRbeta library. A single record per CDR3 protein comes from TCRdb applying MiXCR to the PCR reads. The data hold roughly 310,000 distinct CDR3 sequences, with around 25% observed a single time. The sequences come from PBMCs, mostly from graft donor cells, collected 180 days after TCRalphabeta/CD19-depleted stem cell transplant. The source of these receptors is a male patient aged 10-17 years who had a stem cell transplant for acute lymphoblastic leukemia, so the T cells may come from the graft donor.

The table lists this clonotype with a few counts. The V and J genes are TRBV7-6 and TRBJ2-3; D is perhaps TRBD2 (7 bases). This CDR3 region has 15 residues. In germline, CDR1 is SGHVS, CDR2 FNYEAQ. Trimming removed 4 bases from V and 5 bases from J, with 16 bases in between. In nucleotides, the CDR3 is TGTGCCAGCAGCTCCCCCGGGGGGCGCAGAGATACGCAGTATTTT. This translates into CASSSPGGRRDTQYF.

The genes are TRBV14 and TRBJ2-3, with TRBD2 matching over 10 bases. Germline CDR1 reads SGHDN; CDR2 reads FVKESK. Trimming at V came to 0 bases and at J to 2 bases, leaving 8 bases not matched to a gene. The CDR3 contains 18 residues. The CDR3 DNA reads TGTGCCAGCAGCCAAGATCTAGCGGGAGTCCTTGTCACAGATACGCAGTATTTT. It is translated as CASSQDLAGVLVTDTQYF.

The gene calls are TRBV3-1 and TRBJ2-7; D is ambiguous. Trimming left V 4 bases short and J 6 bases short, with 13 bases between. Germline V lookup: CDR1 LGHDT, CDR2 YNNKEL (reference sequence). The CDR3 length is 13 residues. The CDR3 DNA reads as TGTGCCAGCAGCCCCCAAGAGTTGGGCGAGCAGTACTTC. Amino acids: CASSPQELGEQYF.

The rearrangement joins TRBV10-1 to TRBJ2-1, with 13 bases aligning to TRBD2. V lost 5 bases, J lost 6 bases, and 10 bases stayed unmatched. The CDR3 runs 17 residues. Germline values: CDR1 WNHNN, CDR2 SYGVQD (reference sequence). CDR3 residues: CASSIGLAGVSGNEQFF. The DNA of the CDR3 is TGCGCCAGCAGTATCGGACTAGCGGGAGTCAGTGGCAATGAGCAGTTCTTC.

In DNA, the CDR3 is TGTGCCAGCAGCTCCGGACGGGGGACAACCGGGGAGCTGTTTTTT. Translation: CASSSGRGTTGELFF. The rearrangement joins TRBV7-2 to TRBJ2-2; D tentatively reads TRBD1 or TRBD2 (6 bases each). The CDR3 has 15 residues. The ends were cut back, 4 bases at V and 5 bases at J, with 14 bases in the middle. From germline, CDR1 is SGHTA and CDR2 FQGNSA. Drawing the rest from reference TRBV7-2 and TRBJ2-2, the complete variable domain is GAGVSQSPSNKVTEKGKDVELRCDPISGHTALYWYRQSLGQGLEFLIYFQGNSAPDKSGLPSDRFSAERTGGSVSTLTIQRTQQEDSAVYLCASSSGRGTTGELFFGEGSRLTVL.

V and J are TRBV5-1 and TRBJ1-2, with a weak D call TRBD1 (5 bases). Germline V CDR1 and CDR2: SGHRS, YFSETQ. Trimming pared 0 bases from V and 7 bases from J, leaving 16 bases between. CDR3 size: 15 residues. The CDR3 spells CASSLDRLGFGGYTF. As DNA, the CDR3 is TGCGCCAGCAGCTTGGACAGGTTAGGTTTTGGTGGCTACACCTTC.

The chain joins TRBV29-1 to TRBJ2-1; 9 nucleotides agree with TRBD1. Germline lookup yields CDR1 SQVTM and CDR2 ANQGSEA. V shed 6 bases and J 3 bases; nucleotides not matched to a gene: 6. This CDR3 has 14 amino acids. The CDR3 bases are TGCAGCGTCGGTACAGGGGGCCTCTACAATGAGCAGTTCTTC. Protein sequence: CSVGTGGLYNEQFF.

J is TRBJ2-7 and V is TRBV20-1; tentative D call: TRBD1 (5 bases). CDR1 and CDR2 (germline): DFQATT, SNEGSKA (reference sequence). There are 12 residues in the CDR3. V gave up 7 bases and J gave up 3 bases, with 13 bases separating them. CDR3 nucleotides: TGCAGTGTATCCAGGACATTCTACGAGCAGTACTTC. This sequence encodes CSVSRTFYEQYF.

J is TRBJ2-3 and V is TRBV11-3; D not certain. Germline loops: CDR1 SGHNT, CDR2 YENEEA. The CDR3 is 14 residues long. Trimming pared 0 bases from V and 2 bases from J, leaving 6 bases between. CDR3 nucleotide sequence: TGTGCCAGCAGCTTAGAAGCCACCACAGATACGCAGTATTTT. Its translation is CASSLEATTDTQYF.

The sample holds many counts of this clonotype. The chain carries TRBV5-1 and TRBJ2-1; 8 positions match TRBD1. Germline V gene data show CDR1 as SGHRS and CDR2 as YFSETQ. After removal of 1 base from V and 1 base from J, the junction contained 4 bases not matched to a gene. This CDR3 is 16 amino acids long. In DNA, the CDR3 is TGCGCCAGCAGCTTGTTGACAGGGGCTTCCTACAATGAGCAGTTCTTC. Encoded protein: CASSLLTGASYNEQFF.

CDR3 coding DNA: TGTGCCACCAGCATTTACAGGGGTCCCTACGAGCAGTACTTC. Encoded protein: CATSIYRGPYEQYF. The chain recombines TRBV15 with TRBJ2-7, with 7 nucleotides matching TRBD1. Germline assignment: CDR1 LNHNV and CDR2 YYDKDF (reference sequence). The CDR3 covers 14 residues. The V gene end was trimmed by 4 bases and the J gene end by 2 bases; junction bases not matched to a gene: 5.

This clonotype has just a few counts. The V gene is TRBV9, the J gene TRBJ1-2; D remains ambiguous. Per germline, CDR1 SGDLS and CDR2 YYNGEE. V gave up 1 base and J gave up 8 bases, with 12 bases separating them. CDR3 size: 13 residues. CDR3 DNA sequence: TGTGCCAGCAGCGTAAACAGCAGGTCCGGCTACACCTTC. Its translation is CASSVNSRSGYTF.

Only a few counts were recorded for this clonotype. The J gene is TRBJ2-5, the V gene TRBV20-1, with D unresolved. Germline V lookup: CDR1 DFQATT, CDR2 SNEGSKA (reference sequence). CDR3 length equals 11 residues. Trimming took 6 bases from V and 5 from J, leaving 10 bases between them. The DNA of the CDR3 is TGCAGTGCCCCCGACACGGAGACCCAGTACTTC. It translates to CSAPDTETQYF.

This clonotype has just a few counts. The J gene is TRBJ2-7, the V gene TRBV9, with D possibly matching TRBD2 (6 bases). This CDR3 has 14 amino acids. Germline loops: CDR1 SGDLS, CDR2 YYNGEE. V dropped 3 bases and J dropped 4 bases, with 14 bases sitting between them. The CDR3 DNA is TGTGCCAGCAGCGCGCCCGGGACTTTATACGAGCAGTACTTC. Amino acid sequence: CASSAPGTLYEQYF.

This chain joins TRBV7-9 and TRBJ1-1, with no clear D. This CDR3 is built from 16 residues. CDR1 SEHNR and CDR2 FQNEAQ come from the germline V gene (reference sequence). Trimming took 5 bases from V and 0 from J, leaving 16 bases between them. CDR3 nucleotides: TGTGCCAGCAGCCAATTAAGGGAAATAATGAACACTGAAGCTTTCTTT. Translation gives CASSQLREIMNTEAFF.

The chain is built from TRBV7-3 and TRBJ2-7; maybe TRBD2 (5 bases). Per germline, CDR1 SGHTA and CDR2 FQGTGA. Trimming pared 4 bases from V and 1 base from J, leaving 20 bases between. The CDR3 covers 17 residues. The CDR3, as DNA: TGTGCCAGCAGCTACCGGATGAGCGCGGGCGGATCCTACGAGCAGTACTTC. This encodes CASSYRMSAGGSYEQYF.

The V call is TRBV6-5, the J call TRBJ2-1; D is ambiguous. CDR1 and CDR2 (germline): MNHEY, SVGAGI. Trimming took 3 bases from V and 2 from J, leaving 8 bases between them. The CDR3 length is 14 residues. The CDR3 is CASSYVGPYNEQFF. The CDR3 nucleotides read TGTGCCAGCAGTTATGTTGGTCCCTACAATGAGCAGTTCTTC.

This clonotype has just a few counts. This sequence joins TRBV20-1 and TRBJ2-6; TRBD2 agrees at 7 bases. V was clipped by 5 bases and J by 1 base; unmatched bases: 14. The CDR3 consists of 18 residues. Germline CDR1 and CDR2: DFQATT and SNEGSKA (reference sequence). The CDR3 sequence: CSAPRVAGVLSGANVLTF. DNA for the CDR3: TGCAGTGCTCCAAGGGTGGCGGGAGTGTTGTCTGGGGCCAACGTCCTGACTTTC.

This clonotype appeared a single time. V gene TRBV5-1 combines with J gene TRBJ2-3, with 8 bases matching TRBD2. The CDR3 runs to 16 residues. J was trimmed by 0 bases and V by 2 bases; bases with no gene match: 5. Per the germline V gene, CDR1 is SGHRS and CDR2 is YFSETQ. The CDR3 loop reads CASSFRAGASTDTQYF. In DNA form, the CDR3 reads TGCGCCAGCAGCTTTAGAGCGGGAGCCAGCACAGATACGCAGTATTTT.

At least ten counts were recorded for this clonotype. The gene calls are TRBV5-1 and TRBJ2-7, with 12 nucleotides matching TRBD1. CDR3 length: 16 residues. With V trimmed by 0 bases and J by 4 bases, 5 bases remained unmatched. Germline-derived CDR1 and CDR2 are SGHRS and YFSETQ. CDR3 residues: CASSLDGTGGIYEQYF. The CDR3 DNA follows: TGCGCCAGCAGCTTGGATGGGACAGGGGGCATATACGAGCAGTACTTC.

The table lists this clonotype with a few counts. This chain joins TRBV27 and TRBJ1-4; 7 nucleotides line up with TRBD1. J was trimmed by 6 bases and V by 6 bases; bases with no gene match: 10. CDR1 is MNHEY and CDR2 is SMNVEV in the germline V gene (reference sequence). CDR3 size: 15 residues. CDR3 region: CASRGTDFGYEKLFF. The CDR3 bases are TGTGCCAGCAGGGGGACAGACTTTGGATATGAAAAACTGTTTTTT.

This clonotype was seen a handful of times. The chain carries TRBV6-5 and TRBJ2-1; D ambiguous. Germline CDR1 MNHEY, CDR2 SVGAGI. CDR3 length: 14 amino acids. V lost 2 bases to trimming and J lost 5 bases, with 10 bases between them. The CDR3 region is CASSYGWGHNEQFF. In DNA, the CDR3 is TGTGCCAGCAGTTACGGGTGGGGTCACAATGAGCAGTTCTTC.

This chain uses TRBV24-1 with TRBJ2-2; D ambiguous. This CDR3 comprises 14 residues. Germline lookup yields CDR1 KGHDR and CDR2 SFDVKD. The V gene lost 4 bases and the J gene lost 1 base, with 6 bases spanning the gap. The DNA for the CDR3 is TGTGCCACCAGTGACTCCCTGAACACCGGGGAGCTGTTTTTT. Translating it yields CATSDSLNTGELFF.

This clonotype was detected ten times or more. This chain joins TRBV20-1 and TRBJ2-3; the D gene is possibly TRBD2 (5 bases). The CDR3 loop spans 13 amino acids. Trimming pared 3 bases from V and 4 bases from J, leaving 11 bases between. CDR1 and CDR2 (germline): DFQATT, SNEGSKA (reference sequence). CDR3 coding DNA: TGCAGTGCTAGGCCTAGCTACCCAGATACGCAGTATTTT. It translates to CSARPSYPDTQYF.

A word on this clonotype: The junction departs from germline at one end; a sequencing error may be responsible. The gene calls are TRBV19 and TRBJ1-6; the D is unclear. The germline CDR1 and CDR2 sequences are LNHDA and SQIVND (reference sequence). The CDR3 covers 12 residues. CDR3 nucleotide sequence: TGTGCCAGTAGTATATTCGGTTCACCCCTCCGCTTT. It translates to CASSIFGSPLRF.

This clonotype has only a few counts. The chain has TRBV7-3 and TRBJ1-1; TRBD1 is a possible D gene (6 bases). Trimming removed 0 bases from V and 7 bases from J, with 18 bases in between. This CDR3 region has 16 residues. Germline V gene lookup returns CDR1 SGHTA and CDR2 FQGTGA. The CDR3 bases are TGTGCCAGCAGCTTAACGGTTACAGGGTCCATTCGTGAAGCTTTCTTT. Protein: CASSLTVTGSIREAFF.

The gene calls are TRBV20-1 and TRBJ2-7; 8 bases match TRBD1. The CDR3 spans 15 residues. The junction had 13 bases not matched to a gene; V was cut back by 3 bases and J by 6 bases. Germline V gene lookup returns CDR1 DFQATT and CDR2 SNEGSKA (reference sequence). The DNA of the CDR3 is TGCAGTGCTAGCTCCGGACAGGGCGGTCGAAGCGAGCAGTACTTC. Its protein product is CSASSGQGGRSEQYF.

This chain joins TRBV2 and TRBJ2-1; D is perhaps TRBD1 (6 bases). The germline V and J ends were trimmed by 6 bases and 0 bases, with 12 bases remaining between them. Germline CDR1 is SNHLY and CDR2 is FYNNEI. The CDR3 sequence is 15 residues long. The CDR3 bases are TGTGCCAGCAGCAGCGGACAGAACTCCTACAATGAGCAGTTCTTC. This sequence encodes CASSSGQNSYNEQFF.